This T cell receptor (beta chain) was sequenced during a study of blood T cells in healthy people across ages. General observations from the study: Greater diversity and more naive CD4+ cells were seen in long-lived donors than in aged donors.

With a J-beta primer mix and a sample-barcoded 5' primer, a second PCR ran about 7 to 11 cycles. Every sample gave at least 2.5 million paired-end reads containing CDR3. TCRdb used MiXCR to reprocess the 5' RACE reads, holding one entry per CDR3 protein. Seen here are roughly 2 million distinct CDR3 sequences, less than 50% observed once, and the top ten hold less than 2.5%. The CDR3 consists of 18 residues. V was clipped by 3 bases and J by 5 bases, with 22 bases between them. Germline V lookup: CDR1 MDHEN, CDR2 SYDVKM. Sample donors were healthy Caucasian individuals that came from Russia, aged roughly 6 to 95. Each donor gave around 9.6 milliliters of peripheral blood. Comments on this clonotype: What it binds is unknown.

The TCR originated in a middle-aged woman in good health. V and J are TRBV28 and TRBJ2-2; D not resolved. Sequencing was carried out using blood. The DNA for the CDR3 is TGTGCCAGCAGTTTTCTTCTAATTCGGGCGGCGAGGACCGGGGAGCTGTTTTTT. It yields the protein CASSFLLIRAARTGELFF.